This TCR beta chain derives from a study of blood T cell repertoires in COVID-19. Study processing details: Estimation of nucleated cell counts was performed using reference gene primer amplification. This table comes from immunoSEQ multiplex PCR, and its TCRdb copy is limited to in-frame clones, with some not included. V and J calls and clone size are copied from that table; D and trimming were computed from the DNA. The top ten clones hold approximately 1.3% of a sample with around 61,000 clones, roughly nine tenths of them seen once. The TCR comes from a man in his sixties with acute or convalescent COVID-19. Sequenced: peripheral blood.

The CDR3 loop is CASSLVRGRGFGVGETQYF. The DNA of the CDR3 is TGTGCCAGCAGCTTAGTCCGCGGCAGGGGGTTTGGAGTCGGAGAGACCCAGTACTTC. The chain recombines TRBV11-2 with TRBJ2-5; 7 bases map to TRBD1. V was pared by 1 base and J by 4 bases, with 18 bases of the junction left unmatched. The germline gives CDR1 SGHAT, CDR2 FQNNGV. The CDR3 has 19 amino acids.